This note documents a single T cell receptor beta chain sequence. Germline V CDR1 and CDR2: MNHEY, SMNVEV (reference sequence). This CDR3 comprises 13 residues. The J segment lost 14 bases and the V segment lost 5 bases, leaving 12 bases of the junction unmatched. Here immunoSEQ multiplex PCR was the method, and the copy in TCRdb shows in-frame clones only, minus some. This sample has 600,000 to 700,000 clones, with around 73% found just once. The entry originates in a study of shared clonotypes between healthy human individuals. The sample taken for sequencing was memory CD4+ T cells sorted from blood. As for subset: CD45RA-negative fraction. The sequence was obtained from a woman aged 25 to 45 in good health. V and J are TRBV27 and TRBJ1-2; 9 bases map to TRBD1. In nucleotides, the CDR3 is TGTGCCAGCAGTCGCCGGGACAGGGATCCCTTGACCTTC. Amino acids: CASSRRDRDPLTF.